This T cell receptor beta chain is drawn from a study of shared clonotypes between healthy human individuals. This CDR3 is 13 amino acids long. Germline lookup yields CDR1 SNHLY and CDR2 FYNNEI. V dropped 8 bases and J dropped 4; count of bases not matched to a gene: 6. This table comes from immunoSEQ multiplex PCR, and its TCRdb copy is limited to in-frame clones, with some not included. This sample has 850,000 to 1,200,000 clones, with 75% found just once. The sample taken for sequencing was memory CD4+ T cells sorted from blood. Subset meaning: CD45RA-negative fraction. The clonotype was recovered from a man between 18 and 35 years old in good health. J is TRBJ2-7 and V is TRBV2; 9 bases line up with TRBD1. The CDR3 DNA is TGTGCCAGCGGGGGACAGGGTGGGTACGAGCAGTACTTC. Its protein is CASGGQGGYEQYF.